The next 27 T cell receptor beta chains were all read from a single sample in a study of T cell repertoires in cytomegalovirus infection. TCRdb reprocessed the reads via MiXCR and lists one record per CDR3 protein. The sample carries some 500,000 distinct CDR3 sequences, 33% recorded once. These TCRs' antigens remain unknown. This specimen consisted of cultured PBMCs, obtained from culture after CMV antigen stimulation. The source is a human donor in good health (CMV status not recorded). Some clones in this sample may be carry-over from other donors' samples.

This clonotype was observed a few times. The V gene is TRBV7-8, the J gene TRBJ2-4, with 7 bases matching TRBD1. CDR3 size: 16 residues. Germline CDR1 is SGHVS and CDR2 is FQNEAQ. With V trimmed by 5 bases and J by 0 bases, 7 bases remained unmatched. CDR3: CASSQGTALAKNIQYF. The CDR3 region has the DNA TGTGCCAGCAGCCAGGGGACAGCCCTAGCCAAAAACATTCAGTACTTC.

This clonotype was seen a handful of times. The chain has TRBV7-2 and TRBJ2-7; 8 nucleotides agree with TRBD2. The CDR3 spans 15 residues. V dropped 5 bases and J dropped 4; count of bases not matched to a gene: 10. Germline V gene lookup returns CDR1 SGHTA and CDR2 FQGNSA. This chain's CDR3 is CASSPSGQPIYEQYF. CDR3 nucleotides: TGTGCCAGCAGCCCTAGCGGGCAGCCGATATACGAGCAGTACTTC. Using reference TRBV7-2 and TRBJ2-7 for the parts outside the CDR3, the full variable domain is GAGVSQSPSNKVTEKGKDVELRCDPISGHTALYWYRQSLGQGLEFLIYFQGNSAPDKSGLPSDRFSAERTGGSVSTLTIQRTQQEDSAVYLCASSPSGQPIYEQYFGPGTRLTVT.

This clonotype was detected a few times. This chain joins TRBV7-9 and TRBJ1-5; 7 nucleotides align to TRBD1. The V segment lost 4 bases and the J segment 3 bases; nucleotides outside the gene matches: 3. Germline V lookup: CDR1 SEHNR, CDR2 FQNEAQ (reference sequence). The length of the CDR3 is 14 residues. CDR3 bases: TGTGCCAGCAGCTCCGGGACAGCCAATCAGCCCCAGCATTTT. This encodes CASSSGTANQPQHF. The full variable domain, rest sourced from reference TRBV7-9 and TRBJ1-5, is DTGVSQNPRHKITKRGQNVTFRCDPISEHNRLYWYRQTLGQGPEFLTYFQNEAQLEKSRLLSDRFSAERPKGSFSTLEIQRTEQGDSAMYLCASSSGTANQPQHFGDGTRLSIL.

J is TRBJ1-2 and V is TRBV7-3; perhaps TRBD1 as D (6 bases). Between the trimmed V and J ends, which lost 5 bases and 8 bases, there was a span of 15 bases. The CDR3 spans 13 residues. Germline V gives CDR1 SGHTA, CDR2 FQGTGA. CDR3 sequence: CASSLNRDNGYTF. DNA of the CDR3: TGTGCCAGCAGCCTTAATCGGGACAACGGCTACACCTTC.

This clonotype was detected only a few times. J is TRBJ2-1 and V is TRBV6-1; the D gene is possibly TRBD2 (7 bases). Trimming took off 8 bases at V and 0 bases at J, with 17 bases between the two ends. In germline, CDR1 is MNHNS, CDR2 SASEGT. The CDR3 has 16 residues. The CDR3 is CASLGGGKSSYNEQFF. CDR3 nucleotide sequence: TGTGCCAGCCTCGGCGGGGGCAAAAGCTCCTACAATGAGCAGTTCTTC.

The rearrangement links TRBV7-9 to TRBJ1-1; maybe TRBD1 (5 bases). The V end was cut by 5 bases, the J end by 2 bases, with 15 bases between. Germline CDR1 and CDR2: SEHNR and FQNEAQ (reference sequence). This CDR3 has 15 residues. The DNA of the CDR3 is TGTGCCAGCAGCCCACTTAGGGGCGTAAACACTGAAGCTTTCTTT. This translates into CASSPLRGVNTEAFF.

The chain employs TRBV7-2 and TRBJ2-5; 8 nucleotides line up with TRBD2. The CDR3 is 15 residues long. J lost 2 bases, V lost 5 bases, and 7 bases had no gene match. CDR1 SGHTA and CDR2 FQGNSA come from the germline V gene. CDR3 in amino acids: CASSPQASGQETQYF. CDR3 nucleotide sequence: TGTGCCAGCAGCCCTCAAGCTAGCGGGCAAGAGACCCAGTACTTC.

The chain couples TRBV19 to TRBJ2-3, with D possibly TRBD1 on 6 matching bases. Trimming cost V 6 bases and J 6 bases, with 16 bases left between them. Per the germline V gene, CDR1 is LNHDA and CDR2 is SQIVND (reference sequence). The CDR3 spans 14 residues. In DNA form, the CDR3 reads TGTGCCAGTAGGGACAGCCACTCGGGGGATACGCAGTATTTT. This gives the protein CASRDSHSGDTQYF.

This clonotype was found a few times. The J gene is TRBJ1-4, the V gene TRBV29-1; D gene uncertain. Trimming pared 6 bases from V and 7 bases from J, leaving 15 bases between. The CDR3 length is 13 residues. Germline values: CDR1 SQVTM, CDR2 ANQGSEA. CDR3 sequence: CSVQRGSGEKLFF. The CDR3 bases are TGCAGCGTCCAGAGAGGGTCTGGTGAAAAACTGTTTTTT.

The chain is built from TRBV7-2 and TRBJ2-5; 7 bases line up with TRBD2. CDR3 length: 15 residues. The V segment lost 11 bases and the J segment 5 bases; nucleotides outside the gene matches: 17. Germline V lookup: CDR1 SGHTA, CDR2 FQGNSA. CDR3 DNA: TGTGCCGTTGGATTTGGCGGGAGTAATGGGGAGACCCAGTACTTC. It is translated as CAVGFGGSNGETQYF.

The chain couples TRBV7-2 to TRBJ2-1, with 8 bases that match TRBD2. Germline CDR1 and CDR2: SGHTA and FQGNSA. The CDR3 length is 16 residues. V lost 1 base to trimming and J lost 7 bases; unmatched junction nucleotides: 9. Written as DNA, the CDR3 is TGTGCCAGCAGCTTAGAGTTGAGCGGGAGCCTAAATGAGCAGTTCTTC. This translates into CASSLELSGSLNEQFF.

This clonotype was observed at least ten times. The V and J genes are TRBV7-2 and TRBJ2-1, with TRBD2 matching 7 bases. Trimming at V came to 6 bases and at J to 6 bases, leaving 20 bases not matched to a gene. This CDR3 spans 18 amino acids. The germline V gene has CDR1 SGHTA and CDR2 FQGNSA. The CDR3 sequence is CASSFTPSLADLPNEQFF. In DNA form, the CDR3 reads TGTGCCAGCAGTTTTACCCCCTCCCTAGCGGACCTACCCAATGAGCAGTTCTTC. Full variable domain (outside the CDR3, taken from reference TRBV7-2 and TRBJ2-1): GAGVSQSPSNKVTEKGKDVELRCDPISGHTALYWYRQSLGQGLEFLIYFQGNSAPDKSGLPSDRFSAERTGGSVSTLTIQRTQQEDSAVYLCASSFTPSLADLPNEQFFGPGTRLTVL.

This chain links TRBV9 with TRBJ2-1; 10 positions match TRBD2. Germline trimming cut 4 bases from V and 10 bases from J; bases unmatched to any gene: 11. The CDR3 spans 15 residues. CDR1 SGDLS and CDR2 YYNGEE come from the germline V gene. CDR3 DNA: TGTGCCAGCAGCCTTCTAGCGGGAGAGGTGGGGGAGCAGTTCTTC. Encoded protein: CASSLLAGEVGEQFF.

This clonotype was found once. This chain joins TRBV5-1 and TRBJ2-6; D is uncertain. Trimming cost V 5 bases and J 2 bases, with 11 bases left between them. The germline V gene encodes CDR1 SGHRS and CDR2 YFSETQ. The CDR3 consists of 15 residues. CDR3 sequence (DNA): TGCGCCAGCAGTCCGTCCTGGGCTGGGGCCAACGTCCTGACTTTC. Translated, it gives CASSPSWAGANVLTF.

The chain has TRBV27 and TRBJ2-3, with D uncertain. Trimming left V 2 bases short and J 2 bases short, with 11 bases between. CDR1 MNHEY and CDR2 SMNVEV come from the germline V gene (reference sequence). This CDR3 has 15 amino acids. As DNA, the CDR3 is TGTGCCAGCAGTTTAGGACCAACAAACACAGATACGCAGTATTTT. This sequence encodes CASSLGPTNTDTQYF.

This sequence joins TRBV15 and TRBJ1-2; TRBD1 matches at 9 bases. The CDR3 runs 14 residues. The V gene end was trimmed by 4 bases and the J gene end by 7 bases; junction bases not matched to a gene: 7. The germline V gene encodes CDR1 LNHNV and CDR2 YYDKDF (reference sequence). Written as DNA, the CDR3 is TGTGCCACCAGCACCCGACGGGACAGGGTTGGCTACACCTTC. It specifies CATSTRRDRVGYTF. Filled out from reference TRBV15 and TRBJ1-2, the complete variable domain reads DAMVIQNPRYQVTQFGKPVTLSCSQTLNHNVMYWYQQKSSQAPKLLFHYYDKDFNNEADTPDNFQSRRPNTSFCFLDIRSPGLGDTAMYLCATSTRRDRVGYTFGSGTRLTVV.

Remarks on this clonotype: A junction end diverges from the germline sequence, so it may reflect a read error. The gene calls are TRBV7-9 and TRBJ2-5; D is possibly TRBD2 (6 bases). Germline lookup yields CDR1 SEHNR and CDR2 FQNEAQ (reference sequence). This CDR3 is 13 amino acids long. Here the CDR3 reads CASSLAIGPPGDF. The CDR3 DNA reads TGTGCCAGCAGTTTAGCCATAGGACCGCCGGGGGACTTC.

V gene TRBV7-2 combines with J gene TRBJ2-7; D possibly corresponds to TRBD1 (6 bases). The V end lost 3 bases, the J end lost 0 bases, and 12 bases lay between the germline ends. Germline CDR1 and CDR2: SGHTA and FQGNSA. The CDR3 covers 15 residues. This CDR3 is CASSFGQGTSYEQYF. The CDR3 bases are TGTGCCAGCAGCTTCGGTCAGGGGACCTCCTACGAGCAGTACTTC.

V and J are TRBV6-2 or TRBV6-3 and TRBJ2-1, with 15 bases matching TRBD2. The CDR3 spans 17 residues. Losses at the gene ends were 9 bases for V and 3 bases for J; bases not matched to a gene: 9. The V gene's germline CDR1 is MNHEY and CDR2 SVGEGT. The CDR3 here is CASPGLAGGNNYNEQFF. In DNA form, the CDR3 reads TGTGCCAGTCCGGGACTAGCGGGAGGAAATAACTACAATGAGCAGTTCTTC.

This chain links TRBV12-3 or TRBV12-4 with TRBJ2-2; perhaps TRBD1 as D (6 bases). V lost 10 bases to trimming and J lost 0 bases, with 18 bases between them. This CDR3 contains 16 residues. The CDR3 loop reads CATSQKDRSNTGELFF. CDR3 DNA sequence: TGTGCCACCTCGCAAAAGGACAGATCGAACACCGGGGAGCTGTTTTTT.

The CDR3 sequence is CASRGQASYEQYF. The CDR3 DNA reads TGTGCCAGCCGGGGGCAGGCCTCCTACGAGCAGTACTTC. J is TRBJ2-7 and V is TRBV6-1; the D call may be TRBD1 or TRBD2 (6 bases each). Per the germline V gene, CDR1 is MNHNS and CDR2 is SASEGT. Trimming stripped 8 bases from V and 0 bases from J, with 11 bases between. The CDR3 spans 13 residues.

The genes are TRBV19 and TRBJ2-5; 8 bases match TRBD1. This CDR3 comprises 16 residues. The V segment lost 5 bases and the J segment 1 base; nucleotides outside the gene matches: 9. Germline values: CDR1 LNHDA, CDR2 SQIVND (reference sequence). CDR3 nucleotide sequence: TGTGCCAGTAGTGCTACAGGGGGGTCCAGCCAAGAGACCCAGTACTTC. The encoded protein is CASSATGGSSQETQYF.

J is TRBJ2-2 and V is TRBV20-1; D is perhaps TRBD1 (5 bases). Trimming shortened V by 4 bases and J by 6 bases, and 9 bases separated the two germline ends. The germline CDR1 and CDR2 sequences are DFQATT and SNEGSKA (reference sequence). The length of the CDR3 is 12 residues. CDR3 in amino acids: CSAMGQPGELFF. For the CDR3, the DNA is TGCAGTGCTATGGGGCAACCCGGGGAGCTGTTTTTT.

V and J are TRBV15 and TRBJ2-4; tentative D call: TRBD2 (5 bases). Trimming took 4 bases from V and 8 from J, leaving 27 bases between them. The CDR3 loop spans 18 amino acids. Germline V gene sequence: CDR1 LNHNV, CDR2 YYDKDF (reference sequence). CDR3 residues: CATSTLMMSGNEGDIQYF. CDR3 nucleotide sequence: TGTGCCACCAGCACTTTAATGATGAGCGGAAACGAGGGAGACATTCAGTACTTC. Supplemented by reference TRBV15 and TRBJ2-4, the full variable domain reads DAMVIQNPRYQVTQFGKPVTLSCSQTLNHNVMYWYQQKSSQAPKLLFHYYDKDFNNEADTPDNFQSRRPNTSFCFLDIRSPGLGDTAMYLCATSTLMMSGNEGDIQYFGAGTRLSVL.

CDR3 DNA: TGTGCCAGCAGCTTAGGGGGCCTAGCGGCGAACACCGGGGAGCTGTTTTTT. Translation: CASSLGGLAANTGELFF. The chain joins TRBV7-8 to TRBJ2-2; TRBD2 agrees at 7 bases. In germline, CDR1 is SGHVS, CDR2 FQNEAQ. Losses at the gene ends were 1 base for V and 0 bases for J; bases not matched to a gene: 5. The CDR3 runs to 17 residues.

This chain connects TRBV12-5 to TRBJ1-3; 9 bases match TRBD1. V trimming: 2 bases; J trimming: 3 bases; junction bases outside the gene matches: 11. This CDR3 is built from 18 residues. Germline V gene data show CDR1 as LGHNT and CDR2 as FRNRAP. The CDR3 spells CASGLSRTGVSFGNTIYF. The CDR3 DNA reads as TGTGCTAGTGGTTTGAGCAGGACAGGGGTTTCCTTTGGAAACACCATATATTTT.

The chain is built from TRBV5-1 and TRBJ2-1; 9 bases are a match to TRBD2. J was trimmed by 9 bases and V by 2 bases; bases with no gene match: 9. This CDR3 has 15 residues. Germline V gives CDR1 SGHRS, CDR2 YFSETQ. The CDR3 DNA follows: TGCGCCAGCAGCTTTGAGCTAGCGGGACACGGTGAGCAGTTCTTC. This gives the protein CASSFELAGHGEQFF.